What follows describes a single TCR beta chain. These data are taken from a study of shared clonotypes between healthy human individuals. Sequencing used immunoSEQ multiplex PCR; TCRdb keeps in-frame clones, though not all of them. This sample has over a million clones; about four fifths occur once, and the top ten carry 0.55% to 0.7%. CDR3 size: 14 residues. Germline CDR1 reads SGHTA; CDR2 reads FQGNSA. The V and J ends lost 3 bases and 0 bases respectively, with 6 bases between them. This receptor was obtained from a man between 18 and 35 years old in good health. Some clones in this sample may be carry-over from other donors' samples. V is TRBV7-2 and J is TRBJ1-5; D not certain. Sequencing input: memory CD4+ T cells from PBMCs. Subset reported: CD45RA-negative fraction. This CDR3 is CASSFSNSNQPQHF. For the CDR3, the DNA is TGTGCCAGCAGCTTCTCCAATAGCAATCAGCCCCAGCATTTT. Filled out from reference TRBV7-2 and TRBJ1-5, the complete variable domain reads GAGVSQSPSNKVTEKGKDVELRCDPISGHTALYWYRQSLGQGLEFLIYFQGNSAPDKSGLPSDRFSAERTGGSVSTLTIQRTQQEDSAVYLCASSFSNSNQPQHFGDGTRLSIL.